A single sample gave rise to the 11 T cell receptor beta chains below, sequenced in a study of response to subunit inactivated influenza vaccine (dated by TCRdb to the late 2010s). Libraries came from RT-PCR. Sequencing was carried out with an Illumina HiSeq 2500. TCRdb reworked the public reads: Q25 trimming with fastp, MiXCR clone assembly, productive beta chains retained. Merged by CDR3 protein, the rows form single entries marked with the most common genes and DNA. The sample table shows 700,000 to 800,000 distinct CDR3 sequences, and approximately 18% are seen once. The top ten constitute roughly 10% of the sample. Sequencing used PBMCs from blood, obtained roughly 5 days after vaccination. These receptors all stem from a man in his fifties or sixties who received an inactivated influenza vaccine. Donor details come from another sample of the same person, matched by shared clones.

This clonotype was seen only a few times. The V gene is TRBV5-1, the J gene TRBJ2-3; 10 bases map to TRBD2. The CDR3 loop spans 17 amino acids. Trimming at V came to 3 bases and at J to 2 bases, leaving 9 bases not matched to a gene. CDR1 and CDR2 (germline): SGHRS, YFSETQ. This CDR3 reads CASSSALAGVNTDTQYF. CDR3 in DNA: TGCGCCAGCAGCTCGGCTCTAGCGGGAGTGAACACAGATACGCAGTATTTT.

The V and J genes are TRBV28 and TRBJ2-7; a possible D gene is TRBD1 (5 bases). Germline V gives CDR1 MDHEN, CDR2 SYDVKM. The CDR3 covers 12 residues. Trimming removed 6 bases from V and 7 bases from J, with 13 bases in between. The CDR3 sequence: CASSSGWTEQYF. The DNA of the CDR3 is TGTGCCAGCAGCTCCGGTTGGACAGAGCAGTACTTC.

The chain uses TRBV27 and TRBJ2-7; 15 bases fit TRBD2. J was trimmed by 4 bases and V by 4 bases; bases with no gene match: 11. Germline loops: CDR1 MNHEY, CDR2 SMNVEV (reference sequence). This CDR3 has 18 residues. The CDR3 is CASSSAGLAGGSGYEQYF. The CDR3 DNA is TGTGCCAGCAGTTCTGCCGGACTAGCGGGAGGGTCCGGGTACGAGCAGTACTTC.

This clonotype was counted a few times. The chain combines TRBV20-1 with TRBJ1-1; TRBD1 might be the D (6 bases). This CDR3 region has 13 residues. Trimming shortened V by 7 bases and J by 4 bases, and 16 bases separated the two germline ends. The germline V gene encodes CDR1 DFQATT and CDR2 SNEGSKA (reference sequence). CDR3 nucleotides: TGCAGTGTACCAGGGGTGAGGGTCACTGAAGCTTTCTTT. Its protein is CSVPGVRVTEAFF.

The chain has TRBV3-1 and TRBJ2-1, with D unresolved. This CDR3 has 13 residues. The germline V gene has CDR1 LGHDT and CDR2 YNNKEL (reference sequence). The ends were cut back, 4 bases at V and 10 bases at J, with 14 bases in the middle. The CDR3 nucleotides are TGTGCCAGCAGCCGGGCCATACCTGGGGAGCAGTTCTTC. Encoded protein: CASSRAIPGEQFF.

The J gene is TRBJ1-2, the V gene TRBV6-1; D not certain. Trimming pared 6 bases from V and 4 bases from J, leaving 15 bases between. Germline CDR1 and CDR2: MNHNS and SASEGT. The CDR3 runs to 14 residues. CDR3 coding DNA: TGTGCCAGCAGGAGGACTAATCGGAGCTATGGCTACACCTTC. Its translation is CASRRTNRSYGYTF.

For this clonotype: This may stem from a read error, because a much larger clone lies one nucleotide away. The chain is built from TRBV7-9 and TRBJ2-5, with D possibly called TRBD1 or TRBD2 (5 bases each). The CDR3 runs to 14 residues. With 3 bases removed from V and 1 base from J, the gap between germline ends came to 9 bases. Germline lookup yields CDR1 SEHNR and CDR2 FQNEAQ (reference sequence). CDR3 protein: CASSFGGCQETQYF. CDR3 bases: TGTGCCAGCAGCTTTGGGGGATGCCAAGAGACCCAGTACTTC.

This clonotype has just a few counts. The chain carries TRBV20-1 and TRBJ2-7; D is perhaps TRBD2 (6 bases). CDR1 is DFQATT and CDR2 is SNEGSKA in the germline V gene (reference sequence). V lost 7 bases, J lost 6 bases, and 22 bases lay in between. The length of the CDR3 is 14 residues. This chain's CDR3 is CSGITGTALVEQYF. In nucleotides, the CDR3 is TGCAGTGGGATTACCGGGACTGCCCTGGTCGAGCAGTACTTC.

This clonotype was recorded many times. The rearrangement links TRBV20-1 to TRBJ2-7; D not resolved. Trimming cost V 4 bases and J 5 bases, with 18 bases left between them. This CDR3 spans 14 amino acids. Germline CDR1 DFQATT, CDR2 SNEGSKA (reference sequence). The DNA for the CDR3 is TGCAGTGCTAAGAGCAGGCCAGCCGACCACGAGCAGTACTTC. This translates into CSAKSRPADHEQYF.

CDR3 amino acids: CASSQMTGANSPLHF. Here the CDR3 DNA reads TGTGCCAGCAGCCAGATGACAGGGGCAAATTCACCCCTCCACTTT. The chain carries TRBV4-2 and TRBJ1-6, with TRBD1 matching 8 bases. Germline V gene sequence: CDR1 LGHNA, CDR2 YNFKEQ. J lost 7 bases, V lost 3 bases, and 5 bases had no gene match. The CDR3 covers 15 residues.

CDR3 coding DNA: TGTGCCAGCAGCCAAGTCCGCGGCGGGAAGGGGGATACGCAGTATTTT. Translated, it gives CASSQVRGGKGDTQYF. This sequence joins TRBV4-2 and TRBJ2-3; possible D gene TRBD2, 6 bases. V was shortened by 1 base and J by 6 bases, with 17 bases between the two germline ends. Per the germline V gene, CDR1 is LGHNA and CDR2 is YNFKEQ. The length of the CDR3 is 16 residues.